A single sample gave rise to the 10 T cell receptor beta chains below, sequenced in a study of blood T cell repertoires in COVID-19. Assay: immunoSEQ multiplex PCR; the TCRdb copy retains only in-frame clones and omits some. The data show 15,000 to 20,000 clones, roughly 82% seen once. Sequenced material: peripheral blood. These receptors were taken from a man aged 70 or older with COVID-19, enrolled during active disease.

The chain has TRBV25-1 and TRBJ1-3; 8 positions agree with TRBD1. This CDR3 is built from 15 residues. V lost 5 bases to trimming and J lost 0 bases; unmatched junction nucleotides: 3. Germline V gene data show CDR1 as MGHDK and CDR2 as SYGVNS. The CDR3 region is CASSPGQGSGNTIYF. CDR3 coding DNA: TGTGCCAGCAGTCCCGGACAGGGCTCTGGAAACACCATATATTTT.

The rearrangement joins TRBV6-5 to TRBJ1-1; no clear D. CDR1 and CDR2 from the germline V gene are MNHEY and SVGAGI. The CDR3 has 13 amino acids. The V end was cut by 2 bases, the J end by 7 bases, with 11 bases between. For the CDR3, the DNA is TGTGCCAGCAGTTACAAGGCGGGGATTGAAGCTTTCTTT. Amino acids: CASSYKAGIEAFF.

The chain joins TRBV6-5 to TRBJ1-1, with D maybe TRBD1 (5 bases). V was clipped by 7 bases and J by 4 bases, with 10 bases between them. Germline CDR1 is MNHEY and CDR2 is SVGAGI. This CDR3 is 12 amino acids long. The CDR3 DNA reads TGTGCCAGCAAAGGCAGGGTCACTGAAGCTTTCTTT. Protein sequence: CASKGRVTEAFF.

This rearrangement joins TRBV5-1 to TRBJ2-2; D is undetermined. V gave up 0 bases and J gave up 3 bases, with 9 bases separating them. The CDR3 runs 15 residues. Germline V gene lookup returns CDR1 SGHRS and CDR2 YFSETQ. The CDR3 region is CASSLVALYTGELFF. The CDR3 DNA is TGCGCCAGCAGCTTGGTGGCTCTCTACACCGGGGAGCTGTTTTTT.

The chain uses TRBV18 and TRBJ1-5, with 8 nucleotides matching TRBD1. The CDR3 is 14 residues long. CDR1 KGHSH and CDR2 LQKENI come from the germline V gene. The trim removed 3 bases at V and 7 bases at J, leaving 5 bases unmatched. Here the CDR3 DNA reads TGTGCCAGCTCACCCGACAGGGGAAGACAGCCCCAGCATTTT. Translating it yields CASSPDRGRQPQHF.

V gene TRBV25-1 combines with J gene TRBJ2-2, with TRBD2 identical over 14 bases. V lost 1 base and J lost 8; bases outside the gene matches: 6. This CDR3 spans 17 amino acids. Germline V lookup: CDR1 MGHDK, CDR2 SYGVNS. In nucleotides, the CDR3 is TGTGCCAGCAGTGAATTCCCGGGGACTAGCGGGAGAGGGGAGCTGTTTTTT. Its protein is CASSEFPGTSGRGELFF.

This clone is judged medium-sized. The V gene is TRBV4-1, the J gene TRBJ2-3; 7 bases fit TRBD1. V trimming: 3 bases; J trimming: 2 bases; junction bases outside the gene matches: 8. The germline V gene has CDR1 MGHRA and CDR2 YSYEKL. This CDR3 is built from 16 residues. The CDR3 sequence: CASSHDTGAITDTQYF. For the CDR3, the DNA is TGCGCCAGCAGCCATGACACAGGGGCCATCACAGATACGCAGTATTTT.

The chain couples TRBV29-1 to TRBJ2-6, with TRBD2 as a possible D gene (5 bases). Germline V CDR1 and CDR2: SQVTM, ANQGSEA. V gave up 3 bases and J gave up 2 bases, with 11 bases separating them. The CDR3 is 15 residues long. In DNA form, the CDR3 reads TGCAGCGTTGAGTATATGGAGGCTGGGGCCAACGTCCTGACTTTC. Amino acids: CSVEYMEAGANVLTF. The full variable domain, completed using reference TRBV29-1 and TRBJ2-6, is SAVISQKPSRDICQRGTSLTIQCQVDSQVTMMFWYRQQPGQSLTLIATANQGSEATYESGFVIDKFPISRPNLTFSTLTVSNMSPEDSSIYLCSVEYMEAGANVLTFGAGSRLTVL.

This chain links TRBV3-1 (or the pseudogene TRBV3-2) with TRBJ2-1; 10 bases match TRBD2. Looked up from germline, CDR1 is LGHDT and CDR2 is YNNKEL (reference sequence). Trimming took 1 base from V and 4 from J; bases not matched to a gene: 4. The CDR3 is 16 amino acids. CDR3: CASSQGRTSGYNEQFF. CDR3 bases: TGTGCCAGCAGCCAAGGAAGGACTAGCGGATACAATGAGCAGTTCTTC.

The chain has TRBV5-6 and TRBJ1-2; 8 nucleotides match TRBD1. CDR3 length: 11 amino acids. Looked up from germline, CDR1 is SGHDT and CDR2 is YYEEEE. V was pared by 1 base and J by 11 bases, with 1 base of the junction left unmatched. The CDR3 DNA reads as TGTGCCAGCAGCTTGCGGACAGGGTACACCTTC. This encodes CASSLRTGYTF. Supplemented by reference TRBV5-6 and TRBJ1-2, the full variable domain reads DAGVTQSPTHLIKTRGQQVTLRCSPKSGHDTVSWYQQALGQGPQFIFQYYEEEERQRGNFPDRFSGHQFPNYSSELNVNALLLGDSALYLCASSLRTGYTFGSGTRLTVV.